The present T cell receptor beta chain was sequenced within a study of T cell responses to AZD1222 COVID-19 vaccine. Using immunoSEQ multiplex PCR, the repertoire was profiled, and TCRdb retains in-frame clones only, with some absent. The sample includes around 120,000 clones, approximately 83% of them seen just once. Concerning this clone itself: Its target is unknown.

Whole-study results and caveats: At 160-218 and 743-854, vaccine-associated CD4 TCRs were dominant, and they spanned spike. Spike-specific TCRs gained breadth and depth after people received two AZD1222 doses. Donor demographics were predominantly white British with a female majority; clonal diversity may be underestimated. Among AZD1222 vaccinees, only six or seven were seropositive at baseline.

CDR1 is SGHDT, CDR2 YYEEEE, per germline. V was pared by 0 bases and J by 1 base, with 7 bases between. The CDR3 spans 15 residues. The TCR comes from an adult in good health. The specimen was peripheral blood, collected on day 0 of MenACWY control vaccination. The gene calls are TRBV5-6 and TRBJ2-2; no clear D. CDR3 sequence reads: CASSLVPQNTGELFF. CDR3 nucleotides: TGTGCCAGCAGCTTGGTACCCCAGAACACCGGGGAGCTGTTTTTT.